This TCR beta chain was retrieved from a study of CD8 T cells in Susac syndrome. RNA was extracted with the RNeasy kit, and a quantity of roughly 0.5 to 1 ug was reverse transcribed using random hexamers. Amplification of TCR beta CDR3 by immunoSEQ multiplex PCR spanned 54 Vbeta and 13 Jbeta. TCRdb analysed the immunoSEQ multiplex PCR reads with MiXCR anew, one entry per CDR3 protein. The repertoire holds 150,000 to 250,000 distinct CDR3 sequences, with roughly 96% as singletons. The CDR3 extends over 14 amino acids. V was cut by 3 bases and J by 5 bases, with 14 bases left in between. Germline lookup yields CDR1 LGHDT and CDR2 YNNKEL (reference sequence).

Sequenced input: CD4+ T cells from PBMCs. The source of this sequence is a human donor with multiple sclerosis. V is TRBV3-1 and J is TRBJ2-7; D not certain. The CDR3 here is CASSQGWAQDEQYF. The CDR3 bases are TGTGCCAGCAGCCAGGGGTGGGCGCAAGACGAGCAGTACTTC.